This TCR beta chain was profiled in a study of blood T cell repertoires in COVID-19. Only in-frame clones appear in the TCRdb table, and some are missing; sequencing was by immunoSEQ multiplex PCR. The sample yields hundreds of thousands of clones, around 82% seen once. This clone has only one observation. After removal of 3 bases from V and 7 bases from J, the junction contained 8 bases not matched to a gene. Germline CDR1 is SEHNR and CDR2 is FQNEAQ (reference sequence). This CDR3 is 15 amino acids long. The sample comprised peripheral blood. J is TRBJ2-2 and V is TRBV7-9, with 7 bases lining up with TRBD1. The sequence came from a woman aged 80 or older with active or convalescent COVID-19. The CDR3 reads CASSFGTVLVGELFF. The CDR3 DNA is TGTGCCAGCAGCTTCGGGACAGTTCTCGTCGGGGAGCTGTTTTTT.